The TCR beta chain described here comes from a study of STAT5B mutations in CD4+ large granular lymphocyte leukemia. V gave up 10 bases and J gave up 8 bases; unmatched junction bases: 9. Germline V CDR1 and CDR2: SEHNR, FQNEAQ (reference sequence). The CDR3 extends over 14 amino acids. TCRdb's table, derived via immunoSEQ multiplex PCR, lists solely in-frame clones and lacks some. Altogether tens of thousands of clones are present, 70% to 85% being singletons, with the ten largest covering 2% to 2.5%. The chain links TRBV7-9 to TRBJ1-4; TRBD1 matches 11 bases. The sequencing sample was made of CD4+ T cells from blood buffy coats. The TCR sequence derives from a human donor in good health. CDR3 DNA: TGTGCCACAACCGACCGGACAGGGGGCGAAAAACTGTTTTTT. This codes for CATTDRTGGEKLFF. The full variable domain, its missing parts supplied by reference TRBV7-9 and TRBJ1-4, is DTGVSQNPRHKITKRGQNVTFRCDPISEHNRLYWYRQTLGQGPEFLTYFQNEAQLEKSRLLSDRFSAERPKGSFSTLEIQRTEQGDSAMYLCATTDRTGGEKLFFGSGTQLSVL.